This T cell receptor beta chain was identified in a study of cytomegalovirus exposure and HLA in healthy donors. General study findings and limits: A later analysis by the authors found several of the most significant clusters apparently linked to common viral pathogens. The study recorded about 160 TCR beta chains that were cytomegalovirus-associated.

V lost 6 bases to trimming and J lost 6 bases, with 15 bases between them. The CDR3 runs 14 residues. Germline lookup yields CDR1 MDHEN and CDR2 SYDVKM. 13 Jbeta primers and 60 Vbeta primers were used for the PCR. Sequencing was performed with immunoSEQ multiplex PCR; in TCRdb, only in-frame clones are kept and a portion is missing. The sample consists of under 150,000 clones, 60% to 85% of them appearing once. A word on this clone: Its matching antigen is unknown.

The sample taken for sequencing was PBMCs. This chain links TRBV28 with TRBJ1-5; D perhaps matches TRBD1 (6 bases). The TCR comes from a middle-aged man in good health and CMV-seropositive. CDR3 amino acids: CASSPKRGGQPQHF. DNA of the CDR3: TGTGCCAGCAGCCCAAAGAGGGGGGGTCAGCCCCAGCATTTT.